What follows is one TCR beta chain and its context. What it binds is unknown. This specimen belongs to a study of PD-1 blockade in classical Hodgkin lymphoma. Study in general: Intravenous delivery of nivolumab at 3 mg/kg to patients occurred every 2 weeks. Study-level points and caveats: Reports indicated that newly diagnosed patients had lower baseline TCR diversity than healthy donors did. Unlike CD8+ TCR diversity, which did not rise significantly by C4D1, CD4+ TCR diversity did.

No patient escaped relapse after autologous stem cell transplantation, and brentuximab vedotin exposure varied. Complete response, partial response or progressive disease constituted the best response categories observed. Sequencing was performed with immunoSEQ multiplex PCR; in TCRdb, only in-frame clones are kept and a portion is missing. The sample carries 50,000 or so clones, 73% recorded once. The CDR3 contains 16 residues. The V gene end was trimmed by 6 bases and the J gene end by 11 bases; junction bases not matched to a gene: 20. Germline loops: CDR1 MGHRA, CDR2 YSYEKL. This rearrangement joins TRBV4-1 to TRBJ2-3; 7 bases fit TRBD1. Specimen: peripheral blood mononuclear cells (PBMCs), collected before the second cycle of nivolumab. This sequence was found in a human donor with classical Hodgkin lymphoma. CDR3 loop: CASSLTVGTVTSQQYF. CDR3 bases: TGCGCCAGCAGTCTCACTGTAGGGACAGTTACCTCACAGCAGTATTTT.